The T cell receptor (beta chain) described here comes from a study of blood T cell repertoires in COVID-19. V was clipped by 3 bases and J by 2 bases, with 13 bases between them. The V gene's germline CDR1 is LNHDA and CDR2 SQIVND (reference sequence). The CDR3 covers 15 residues. Measured with immunoSEQ multiplex PCR; TCRdb has only the in-frame clones, and not every one. The profile shows 300,000 or so clones, 65% to 90% of them singletons. The origin of this receptor is a woman aged 18-29 years who had recovered from COVID-19. The genes are TRBV19 and TRBJ1-2, with a tentative D call TRBD1 (5 bases). Sequences were obtained from PBMCs or T cells enriched from blood (not recorded which). DNA of the CDR3: TGTGCCAGTAGTATTAGTAGGGGATACAACTATGGCTACACCTTC. It codes for CASSISRGYNYGYTF.